The entry below gives a single T cell receptor (beta chain) sequence along with its context. The data are from a study of blood T cells in healthy people across ages. The V gene lost 2 bases and the J gene lost 2 bases, with 13 bases spanning the gap. The CDR3 contains 16 residues. Per the germline V gene, CDR1 is SNHLY and CDR2 is FYNNEI. Alongside a J-beta primer mix, a sample-barcoded 5' primer served in a second PCR lasting roughly 7 to 12 cycles. TCRdb passed the 5' RACE reads through MiXCR, listing each CDR3 protein once. The sample has just over 800,000 distinct CDR3 sequences; 62% are singletons.

This sequence originates from a man aged 30 to 39 in good health. This rearrangement joins TRBV2 to TRBJ2-1, with TRBD2 as a possible D gene (5 bases). The source material was blood. The CDR3 bases are TGTGCCAGCAGTGAAAGGTGGGAGCCTCCCTACAATGAGCAGTTCTTC. Translating it yields CASSERWEPPYNEQFF.